This section outlines one T cell receptor (beta chain) sequence together with its context. The data were taken from a study of OX40 agonist ivuxolimab in advanced cancers. This CDR3 comprises 17 residues. The germline gives CDR1 SGHTA, CDR2 FQGNSA. The ends lost 1 base at V and 6 bases at J; junction bases unmatched: 11. The repertoire was sequenced with immunoSEQ multiplex PCR; TCRdb's copy has only in-frame clones and lacks some. The table has 45,000 to 65,000 clones, approximately 86% seen once; the top ten hold under 4.5%. The sequenced sample was CD4+ or CD8+ T cells sorted from blood, obtained in a trial of the OX40 agonist ivuxolimab. This chain connects TRBV7-2 to TRBJ2-5; 10 bases are a match to TRBD1. The clonotype comes from an adult with an advanced solid tumor such as melanoma, head and neck, liver or kidney cancer. The CDR3 sequence is CASSLVSGGDRGKTQYF. CDR3 DNA sequence: TGTGCCAGCAGCTTAGTCTCGGGTGGGGACAGGGGTAAGACCCAGTACTTC.